Listed here are 22 T cell receptor beta chains from one sample, sequenced in a study of blood T cell repertoires in COVID-19. The protocol was immunoSEQ multiplex PCR, while the TCRdb copy is restricted to in-frame clones and leaves out a portion. The sample lists over 100,000 clones, under 85% occurring once. The sample comprised peripheral blood. Source of these receptors: a woman aged 55-69 years with acute or convalescent COVID-19.

This chain uses TRBV30 with TRBJ2-3; 9 nucleotides match TRBD2. The length of the CDR3 is 14 residues. Germline CDR1 is GTSNPN and CDR2 is SVGIG (reference sequence). With V trimmed by 4 bases and J by 6 bases, 8 bases remained unmatched. The CDR3 nucleotides are TGTGCCTGGACCCCCGGGACTAGCATGGATACGCAGTATTTT. Its translation: CAWTPGTSMDTQYF.

The chain combines TRBV10-3 with TRBJ1-1, with D possibly TRBD1 on 5 matching bases. Trimming shortened V by 7 bases and J by 0 bases, and 9 bases separated the two germline ends. The CDR3 has 13 residues. Germline CDR1 is ENHRY and CDR2 is SYGVKD. In nucleotides, the CDR3 is TGTGCCATCAAAGTGACAGTGAACACTGAAGCTTTCTTT. It translates to CAIKVTVNTEAFF.

V is TRBV6-5 and J is TRBJ1-1; weak D call: TRBD1 (5 bases). The V gene lost 6 bases and the J gene lost 0 bases, with 14 bases spanning the gap. The CDR3 sequence is 15 residues long. Germline lookup yields CDR1 MNHEY and CDR2 SVGAGI. The CDR3 reads CASSFRGRLNTEAFF. The DNA for the CDR3 is TGTGCCAGCAGCTTCCGGGGGAGATTGAACACTGAAGCTTTCTTT.

The chain is built from TRBV30 and TRBJ1-2; tentative D call: TRBD1 (5 bases). The CDR3 runs to 9 residues. Germline V gene data show CDR1 as GTSNPN and CDR2 as SVGIG (reference sequence). With 7 bases removed from V and 7 bases from J, the gap between germline ends came to 7 bases. CDR3 amino acids: CAFQGGYTF. CDR3 nucleotides: TGTGCCTTTCAGGGTGGCTACACCTTC.

This chain joins TRBV12-3 or TRBV12-4 and TRBJ1-2; D may be TRBD1 (6 bases). The CDR3 sequence is 13 residues long. Trimming pared 6 bases from V and 0 bases from J, leaving 8 bases between. The CDR3: CASRRQANYGYTF. The CDR3 nucleotides are TGTGCCAGCAGGAGACAGGCTAACTATGGCTACACCTTC.

This clone was seen a single time. The chain is built from TRBV4-1 and TRBJ1-1, with TRBD1 as a possible D gene (5 bases). The CDR3 runs 16 residues. Germline lookup yields CDR1 MGHRA and CDR2 YSYEKL. V lost 1 base and J lost 1, with 13 bases in between. The CDR3 loop reads CASSQGSLGGNTEAFF. CDR3 bases: TGCGCCAGCAGCCAAGGCTCCCTGGGGGGGAACACTGAAGCTTTCTTT.

CDR3 loop: CASSPRGGDYNEQFF. The CDR3 DNA reads TGTGCCAGCAGCCCCCGGGGGGGGGATTACAATGAGCAGTTCTTC. This sequence joins TRBV7-3 and TRBJ2-1; TRBD2 agrees at 8 bases. CDR1 SGHTA and CDR2 FQGTGA come from the germline V gene. The CDR3 has 15 amino acids. V gave up 5 bases and J gave up 4 bases; unmatched junction bases: 7.

The chain combines TRBV6-5 with TRBJ1-3; the match to TRBD1 covers 9 bases. Germline assignment: CDR1 MNHEY and CDR2 SVGAGI. The CDR3 is 15 residues long. In DNA form, the CDR3 reads TGTGCTATCAAGACCACAGGGGGCCCTGGAAACACCATATATTTT. This encodes CAIKTTGGPGNTIYF.

V and J are TRBV19 and TRBJ1-1; tentatively, D is TRBD1 (5 bases). The CDR3 runs 13 residues. V lost 7 bases to trimming and J lost 9 bases, with 18 bases between them. CDR1 LNHDA and CDR2 SQIVND come from the germline V gene (reference sequence). CDR3 sequence (DNA): TGTGCCAGTACCATAGGCAGGGATGGACAAGCTTTCTTT. It codes for CASTIGRDGQAFF.

This chain joins TRBV6-1 and TRBJ1-3, with TRBD1 as a possible D gene (5 bases). The CDR3 spans 16 residues. Germline values: CDR1 MNHNS, CDR2 SASEGT. V shed 2 bases and J shed 0 bases, with 11 bases lying between them. The CDR3, as DNA: TGTGCCAGCAGTGAACAGGGAGGAAACTCTGGAAACACCATATATTTT. Encoded protein: CASSEQGGNSGNTIYF.

The table lists this clone with a few counts. The rearrangement uses TRBV12-3 or TRBV12-4 and TRBJ1-2; possibly TRBD1 for D (5 bases). Trimming shortened V by 7 bases and J by 8 bases, and 17 bases separated the two germline ends. CDR3 size: 13 residues. CDR3 in DNA: TGTGCCAGCACCCCTGGCGCAGGGAAGGGCTACACCTTC. Protein sequence: CASTPGAGKGYTF.

The chain has TRBV6-5 and TRBJ1-1; D possibly corresponds to TRBD1 (5 bases). The CDR3 runs to 14 residues. Germline CDR1 MNHEY, CDR2 SVGAGI. The ends were cut back, 0 bases at V and 7 bases at J, with 12 bases in the middle. CDR3 region: CASSYSGGRSEAFF. The CDR3 DNA follows: TGTGCCAGCAGTTACTCCGGGGGGAGGAGTGAAGCTTTCTTT.

This clone was seen more than once but under ten times. The genes are TRBV24-1 and TRBJ1-5; the D gene is possibly TRBD1 (6 bases). V lost 4 bases and J 6 bases, leaving 12 bases between the germline ends. From germline, CDR1 is KGHDR and CDR2 SFDVKD. The CDR3 sequence is 14 residues long. CDR3 loop: CATSEQGLLQPQHF. In nucleotides, the CDR3 is TGTGCCACCAGTGAACAGGGCTTACTTCAGCCCCAGCATTTT.

The chain couples TRBV30 to TRBJ1-6; 8 positions match TRBD1. Unmatched junction bases numbered 4, after V lost 5 bases and J lost 1 base. Germline V gene lookup returns CDR1 GTSNPN and CDR2 SVGIG (reference sequence). This CDR3 spans 15 amino acids. The CDR3 reads CAWADRGSYNSPLHF. The CDR3 nucleotides read TGTGCCTGGGCCGACAGGGGTTCCTATAATTCACCCCTCCACTTT.

V and J are TRBV19 and TRBJ1-5; the D gene is possibly TRBD1 (5 bases). Germline V CDR1 and CDR2: LNHDA, SQIVND (reference sequence). CDR3 length: 15 residues. V shed 7 bases and J shed 7 bases, with 20 bases lying between them. The CDR3 region is CASKIGGAHNQPQHF. CDR3 nucleotides: TGTGCCAGTAAAATAGGTGGGGCCCACAACCAGCCCCAGCATTTT.

The chain is built from TRBV3-1 (or the pseudogene TRBV3-2) and TRBJ1-1; TRBD1 aligns across 7 bases. J lost 6 bases, V lost 1 base, and 5 bases had no gene match. This CDR3 has 14 residues. Germline V lookup: CDR1 LGHDT, CDR2 YNNKEL (reference sequence). The CDR3 sequence is CASSQVQGGAEAFF. The CDR3 bases are TGTGCCAGCAGCCAAGTCCAGGGGGGCGCTGAAGCTTTCTTT.

The J gene is TRBJ2-4, the V gene TRBV11-1; weak D call: TRBD2 (6 bases). CDR3 length equals 16 residues. Germline CDR1 reads SGHAT; CDR2 reads FQDESV (reference sequence). Trimming shortened V by 3 bases and J by 0 bases, and 12 bases separated the two germline ends. The DNA for the CDR3 is TGTGCCAGCAGCTTGGCGGGAAGCCTAGCCAAAAACATTCAGTACTTC. This codes for CASSLAGSLAKNIQYF.

The rearrangement links TRBV6-5 to TRBJ2-5, with D unclear. The CDR3 loop spans 12 amino acids. Germline V CDR1 and CDR2: MNHEY, SVGAGI. Trimming took off 4 bases at V and 1 base at J, with 4 bases between the two ends. The CDR3 loop reads CASSSRQETQYF. In DNA, the CDR3 is TGTGCCAGCAGTTCCCGCCAAGAGACCCAGTACTTC.

This clone has a single count. This chain joins TRBV6-6 and TRBJ1-1, with D possibly being TRBD1 (6 bases). Germline CDR1 is MNHNY and CDR2 is SVGAGI (reference sequence). Trimming stripped 4 bases from V and 6 bases from J, with 15 bases between. This CDR3 has 14 amino acids. CDR3 sequence: CASSSGPGGAEAFF. CDR3 nucleotides: TGTGCCAGCAGTTCCGGCCCGGGGGGCGCTGAAGCTTTCTTT.

J is TRBJ2-7 and V is TRBV7-9; TRBD2 is a possible D gene (5 bases). Germline V CDR1 and CDR2: SEHNR, FQNEAQ (reference sequence). V was shortened by 5 bases and J by 3 bases, with 5 bases between the two germline ends. This CDR3 has 11 residues. As DNA, the CDR3 is TGTGCCAGCAGCCGGGGCTACGAGCAGTACTTC. Protein product: CASSRGYEQYF. Full variable domain (remainder filled in from reference TRBV7-9 and TRBJ2-7): DTGVSQNPRHKITKRGQNVTFRCDPISEHNRLYWYRQTLGQGPEFLTYFQNEAQLEKSRLLSDRFSAERPKGSFSTLEIQRTEQGDSAMYLCASSRGYEQYFGPGTRLTVT.

This chain joins TRBV27 and TRBJ1-2; TRBD1 agrees at 10 bases. CDR1 and CDR2 from the germline V gene are MNHEY and SMNVEV (reference sequence). CDR3 size: 14 residues. With V trimmed by 2 bases and J by 7 bases, 4 bases remained unmatched. CDR3 bases: TGTGCCAGCAGTTTAGGACAGGGGGGATTTGGCTACACCTTC. It is translated as CASSLGQGGFGYTF.

This chain uses TRBV9 with TRBJ1-2; 8 positions match TRBD1. The CDR3 covers 14 residues. With 0 bases clipped from V and 7 bases from J, the junction kept 5 bases outside the gene matches. Germline CDR1 and CDR2: SGDLS and YYNGEE. This chain's CDR3 is CASSVGTGIRGYTF. Here the CDR3 DNA reads TGTGCCAGCAGCGTAGGGACAGGGATTCGTGGCTACACCTTC. The full variable domain, with the rest looked up from reference TRBV9 and TRBJ1-2, is DSGVTQTPKHLITATGQRVTLRCSPRSGDLSVYWYQQSLDQGLQFLIQYYNGEERAKGNILERFSAQQFPDLHSELNLSSLELGDSALYFCASSVGTGIRGYTFGSGTRLTVV.